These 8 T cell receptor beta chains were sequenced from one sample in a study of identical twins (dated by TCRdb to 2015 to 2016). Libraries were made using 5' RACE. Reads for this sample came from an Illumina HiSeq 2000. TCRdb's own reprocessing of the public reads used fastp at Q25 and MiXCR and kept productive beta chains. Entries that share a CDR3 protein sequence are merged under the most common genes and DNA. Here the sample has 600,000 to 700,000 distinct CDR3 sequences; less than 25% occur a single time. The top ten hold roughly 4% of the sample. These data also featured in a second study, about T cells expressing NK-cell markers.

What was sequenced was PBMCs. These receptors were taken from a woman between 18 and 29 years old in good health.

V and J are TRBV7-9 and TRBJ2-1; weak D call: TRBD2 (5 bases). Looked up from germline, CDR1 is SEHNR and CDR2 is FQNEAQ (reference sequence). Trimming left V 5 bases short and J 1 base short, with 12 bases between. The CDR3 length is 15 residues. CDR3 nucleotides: TGTGCCAGCAGCCCGGCTACTAGGTCCTACAATGAGCAGTTCTTC. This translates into CASSPATRSYNEQFF.

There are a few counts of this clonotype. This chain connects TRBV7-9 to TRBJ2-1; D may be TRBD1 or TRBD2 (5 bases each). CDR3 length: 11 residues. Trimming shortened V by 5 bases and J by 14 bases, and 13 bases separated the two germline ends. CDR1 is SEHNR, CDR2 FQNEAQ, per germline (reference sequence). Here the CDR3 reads CASSKQDWEFF. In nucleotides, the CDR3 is TGTGCCAGCAGCAAACAGGACTGGGAGTTCTTC.

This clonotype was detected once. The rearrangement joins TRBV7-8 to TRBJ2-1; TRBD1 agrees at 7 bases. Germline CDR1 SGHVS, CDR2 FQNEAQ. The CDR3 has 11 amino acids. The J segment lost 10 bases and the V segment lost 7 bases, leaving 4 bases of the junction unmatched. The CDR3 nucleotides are TGTGCCAGCAACGCAGGGGGAGAGCAGTTCTTC. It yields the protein CASNAGGEQFF.

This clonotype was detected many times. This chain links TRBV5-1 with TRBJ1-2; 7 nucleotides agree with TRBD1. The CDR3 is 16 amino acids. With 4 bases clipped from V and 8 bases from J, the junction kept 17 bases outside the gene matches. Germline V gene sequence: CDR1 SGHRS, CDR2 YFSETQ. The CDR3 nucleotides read TGCGCCAGCAGCCACTCACAGGGGAATAAGGCTTCCGGCTACACCTTC. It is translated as CASSHSQGNKASGYTF.

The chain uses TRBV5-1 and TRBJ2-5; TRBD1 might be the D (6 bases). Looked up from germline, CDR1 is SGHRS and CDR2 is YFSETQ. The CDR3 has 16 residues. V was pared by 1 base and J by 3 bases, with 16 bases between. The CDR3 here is CASSLSRTALKETQYF. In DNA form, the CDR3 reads TGCGCCAGCAGCTTGTCCCGGACAGCTTTAAAAGAGACCCAGTACTTC.

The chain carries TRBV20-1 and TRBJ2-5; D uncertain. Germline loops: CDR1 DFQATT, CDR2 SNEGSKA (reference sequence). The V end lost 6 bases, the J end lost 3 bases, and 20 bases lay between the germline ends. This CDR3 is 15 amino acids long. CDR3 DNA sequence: TGCAGTGCGTCTCAAGTGGGCGACAATGAAGAGACCCAGTACTTC. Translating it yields CSASQVGDNEETQYF.

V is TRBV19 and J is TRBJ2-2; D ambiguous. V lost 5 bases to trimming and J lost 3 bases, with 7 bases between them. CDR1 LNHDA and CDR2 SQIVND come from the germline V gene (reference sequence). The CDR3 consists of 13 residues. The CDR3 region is CASSFPYTGELFF. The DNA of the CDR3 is TGTGCCAGTAGTTTCCCATACACCGGGGAGCTGTTTTTT. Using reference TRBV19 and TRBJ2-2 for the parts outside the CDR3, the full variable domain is DGGITQSPKYLFRKEGQNVTLSCEQNLNHDAMYWYRQDPGQGLRLIYYSQIVNDFQKGDIAEGYSVSREKKESFPLTVTSAQKNPTAFYLCASSFPYTGELFFGEGSRLTVL.

The CDR3 here is CSALRPSGRLLNEQYF. The CDR3 nucleotides are TGCAGTGCTCTTCGACCAAGCGGGCGCCTCCTCAACGAGCAGTACTTC. V gene TRBV20-1 combines with J gene TRBJ2-7; tentative D call: TRBD2 (6 bases). The CDR3 spans 16 residues. The ends were cut back, 5 bases at V and 5 bases at J, with 25 bases in the middle. Germline CDR1 is DFQATT and CDR2 is SNEGSKA (reference sequence).